This is a list of T cell receptor beta chains from one sample in a study of neurological immune-mediated disorders. TCRdb called the 5' RACE reads again in MiXCR, with one record for every CDR3 protein. The data show about 38,000 distinct CDR3 sequences, 6% to 7.5% seen once. The sample comprised CD4+ T cells from blood. These receptors were obtained from a man aged 50 to 60 in good health. Each CDR3 is given with its conserved first and last residue. The order of the fields is J gene, clone size, CDR3 length, D gene, V gene, CDR3 DNA, CDR3 protein. A D gene is named only where the DNA matches it firmly. Size is omitted from some rows. Given values are once, few, many or a class for expanded clones.

>TRBJ2-7|many|13|.|TRBV6-5
TGTGCCAGCAGAACCGGGACAACCTACGAGCAGTACTTC
CASRTGTTYEQYF
>TRBJ2-1|.|12|.|TRBV29-1
TGCAGCGTTGTTATCTGGTACAATGAGCAGTTCTTC
CSVVIWYNEQFF
>TRBJ1-2|many|13|TRBD1|TRBV28
TGTGCCAGCAGTCCGCAGGGGGCTGGAGGCTACACCTTC
CASSPQGAGGYTF
>TRBJ2-1|many|14|.|TRBV18
TGTGCCAGCTCACCCCCGCCCGACTACAATGAGCAGTTCTTC
CASSPPPDYNEQFF
>TRBJ2-7|many|14|.|TRBV4-1
TGCGCCAGCAGCTCCCCCCAGCTATCCGTCGGGCAGTACTTC
CASSSPQLSVGQYF
>TRBJ2-7|many|14|TRBD2|TRBV20-1
TGCAGTGCTAGAGAGGGGCTAGCGGGTCTCGAGCAGTACTTC
CSAREGLAGLEQYF
>TRBJ2-1|many|11|TRBD1|TRBV20-1
TGCAGTGCCCCCAGACAGGGACCGCAGTTCTTC
CSAPRQGPQFF
>TRBJ1-5|many|17|TRBD1|TRBV6-5
TGTGCCAGCAGGGGGGGGGACAGCTCTCTTAGCAATCAGCCCCAGCATTTT
CASRGGDSSLSNQPQHF
>TRBJ2-7|few|14|TRBD2|TRBV5-1
TGCGCCAGCAGCTTAGCGGGAGTCTCCTACGAGCAGTACTTC
CASSLAGVSYEQYF
>TRBJ2-7|many|15|TRBD1|TRBV7-2
TGTGCCAGCAGCTTAGGGACAGGGTCGGGATTCGAGCAGTACTTC
CASSLGTGSGFEQYF
>TRBJ2-4|many|19|TRBD2|TRBV6-5
TGTGCCAGCAGTTACTCGTTACCGGGAGGGCCCTCTTCCAAAAACATTCAGTACTTC
CASSYSLPGGPSSKNIQYF
>TRBJ1-6|few|15|TRBD1|TRBV28
TGTGCCAGCAGTTTATGGTCAGGGGGTGATTCACCCCTCCACTTT
CASSLWSGGDSPLHF
>TRBJ2-7|many|14|.|TRBV28
TGTGCCAGCAGTTTAGGGGGAAAAACCTACGAGCAGTACTTC
CASSLGGKTYEQYF
>TRBJ1-6|many|13|.|TRBV6-5
TGTGCCAGCAGGTGGAATGCGAATTCACCCCTCCACTTT
CASRWNANSPLHF
>TRBJ1-1|many|14|.|TRBV5-1
TGCGCCAGCAGCGTTTTGGGGGATAGAACTGAAGCTTTCTTT
CASSVLGDRTEAFF
>TRBJ2-7|many|14|TRBD2|TRBV10-3
TGTGCCATCAGCCCGGGACTAGCGGGAGGCGAGCAGTACTTC
CAISPGLAGGEQYF
>TRBJ2-2|many|18|TRBD2|TRBV20-1
TGCAGTGCTAGAGCCCCAGGGGAGGTAGCGGGAGACCCCGGGGAGCTGTTTTTT
CSARAPGEVAGDPGELFF
>TRBJ1-1|many|14|.|TRBV19
TGTGCCAGTAGCGGTTCGGGCGGGGACACTGAAGCTTTCTTT
CASSGSGGDTEAFF
>TRBJ2-1|many|16|TRBD2|TRBV20-1
TGCAGTGCTAGAACCGGGCAAGCGGGACGCAAAAATGAGCAGTTCTTC
CSARTGQAGRKNEQFF
>TRBJ2-5|many|14|.|TRBV20-1
TGCAGTGCTCCAGGGGAGAAGGGATTTGAGACCCAGTACTTC
CSAPGEKGFETQYF
>TRBJ2-1|many|15|TRBD2|TRBV9
TGTGCCAGCAGCGTAGGCGGGAGCTTTTCCAATGAGCAGTTCTTC
CASSVGGSFSNEQFF
>TRBJ1-1|many|14|.|TRBV5-1
TGCGCCAGCAGCGCCGAGGGGGGGAACACTGAAGCTTTCTTT
CASSAEGGNTEAFF
>TRBJ2-7|many|14|.|TRBV6-6
TGTGCCAGCAGTACTAGCCGGACAGTATACGAGCAGTACTTC
CASSTSRTVYEQYF
>TRBJ2-7|medium-sized|13|.|TRBV7-9
TGTGCCAGCAGCCGGGGGCAGGGAGGCGAGCAGTACTTC
CASSRGQGGEQYF
>TRBJ2-2|many|13|.|TRBV9
TGTGCCAGCAGCCAGGGTCACACCGGGGAGCTGTTTTTT
CASSQGHTGELFF
>TRBJ1-3|many|16|.|TRBV7-2
TGTGCCAGCAGCTTAGCGCGGACGGGGGTTAGAAACACCATATATTTT
CASSLARTGVRNTIYF
>TRBJ2-1|many|12|.|TRBV3-1
TGTGCCAGCAGCCAAAGGGAAAATGAGCAGTTCTTC
CASSQRENEQFF
>TRBJ2-7|few|13|.|TRBV7-2
TGTGCCAGCAGCTTAGAGGACCGCTACGAGCAGTACTTC
CASSLEDRYEQYF
>TRBJ2-7|.|14|TRBD2|TRBV30
TGTGCCTGGAGTGCACTAGCGGGAGTCAACGAGCAGTACTTC
CAWSALAGVNEQYF
>TRBJ2-7|many|14|TRBD2|TRBV20-1
TGCAGTGCTCGTACCCTAGCGGGAGGATCAGAGCAGTACTTC
CSARTLAGGSEQYF
>TRBJ2-1|many|14|.|TRBV20-1
TGCAGTGCTGATACTAGTCTCCGCTTCGGTGAGCAGTTCTTC
CSADTSLRFGEQFF
>TRBJ2-5|many|16|TRBD2|TRBV28
TGTGCCAGCAACCCCCTGGGTAGCGGGTACCAAGAGACCCAGTACTTC
CASNPLGSGYQETQYF
>TRBJ1-1|many|14|TRBD1|TRBV20-1
TGCAGTGCTAGAAAGGGGGCGACCAACACTGAAGCTTTCTTT
CSARKGATNTEAFF
>TRBJ2-5|many|15|TRBD1|TRBV10-3
TGTGCCATCAGTGGGGACAGGGGGCCTCGAGAGACCCAGTACTTC
CAISGDRGPRETQYF
>TRBJ1-1|many|13|.|TRBV20-1
TGCAGTGCCTTCGGGTCGCAGAACACTGAAGCTTTCTTT
CSAFGSQNTEAFF
>TRBJ1-1|.|12|TRBD1|TRBV5-1
TGCGCCAGCAGCCCTGACAGGGTTTGGGCTTTCTTT
CASSPDRVWAFF
>TRBJ2-1|few|14|.|TRBV12-3/TRBV12-4
TGTGCCAGCAGTTTATCCAGGAGATACAATGAGCAGTTCTTC
CASSLSRRYNEQFF
>TRBJ2-7|many|17|TRBD1|TRBV29-1
TGCAGCGTGGGGGACAGGGTCTCGATAGAGAAGTCCTACGAGCAGTACTTC
CSVGDRVSIEKSYEQYF
>TRBJ2-2|many|14|TRBD2|TRBV6-5
TGTGCCAGCAGGGCAGCGGGAGAGGCCGGGGAGCTGTTTTTT
CASRAAGEAGELFF
>TRBJ2-1|many|15|TRBD2|TRBV28
TGTGCCAGCAGTTTAAGGCTAGCGGGACCAAATGAGCAGTTCTTC
CASSLRLAGPNEQFF
>TRBJ2-7|many|12|.|TRBV29-1
TGCAGACTTGACCGGGGCCCCTACGAGCAGTACTTC
CRLDRGPYEQYF
>TRBJ2-2|many|10|.|TRBV9
TGTGCCAACAGAGGCGGGGAGCTGTTTTTT
CANRGGELFF
>TRBJ2-6|many|15|.|TRBV5-1
TGCGCCAGCAGCTCCTCCGCCTCTGGGGCCAACGTCCTGACTTTC
CASSSSASGANVLTF
>TRBJ2-3|many|14|TRBD1|TRBV19
TGTGCCAGTAGTATATCCAGGACAGGGTCTACGCAGTATTTT
CASSISRTGSTQYF